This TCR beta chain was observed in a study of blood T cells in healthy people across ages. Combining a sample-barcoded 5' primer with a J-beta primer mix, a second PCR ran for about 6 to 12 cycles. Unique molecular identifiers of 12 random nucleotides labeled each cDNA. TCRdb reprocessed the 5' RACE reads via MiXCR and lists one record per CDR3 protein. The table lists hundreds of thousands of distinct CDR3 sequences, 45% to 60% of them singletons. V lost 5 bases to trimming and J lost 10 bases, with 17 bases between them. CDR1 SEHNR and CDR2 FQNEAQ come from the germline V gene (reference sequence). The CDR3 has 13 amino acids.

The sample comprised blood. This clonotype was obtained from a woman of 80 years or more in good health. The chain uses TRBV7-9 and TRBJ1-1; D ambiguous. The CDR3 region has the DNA TGTGCCAGCAGCACTACCGGGGATAACAGAGCTTTCTTT. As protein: CASSTTGDNRAFF.